The next 20 T cell receptor beta chains were all read from a single sample in a study of CD8+ T cells in alopecia areata. Reverse transcription of extracted RNA yielded cDNA, which provided the sequencing template. The table came from immunoSEQ multiplex PCR; TCRdb's copy has only in-frame clones and leaves some out. The sample lists roughly 190,000 clones, about three fifths occurring once. As to treatment: oral pan-JAK inhibitor, 5-10 mg twice daily. Source: CD4+ T cells sorted from blood, taken at week 24, from a patient treated with tofacitinib. These receptors were obtained from a human donor with alopecia areata.

This clone was observed many times. This sequence joins TRBV19 and TRBJ1-4; D possibly corresponds to TRBD1 (6 bases). Germline CDR1 reads LNHDA; CDR2 reads SQIVND (reference sequence). The CDR3 length is 16 residues. V shed 4 bases and J shed 8 bases, with 20 bases lying between them. CDR3 nucleotides: TGTGCCAGTAGTAACCCTTGGACAGACAACAAGGAAAAACTGTTTTTT. Protein sequence: CASSNPWTDNKEKLFF.

The rearrangement links TRBV5-4 to TRBJ2-3, with D possibly being TRBD1 (6 bases). Germline CDR1 reads SGHNT; CDR2 reads YYREEE (reference sequence). The CDR3 extends over 15 amino acids. Trimming took off 3 bases at V and 1 base at J, with 12 bases between the two ends. DNA for the CDR3: TGTGCCAGCAGCTACGGGACAACCCGCACAGATACGCAGTATTTT. Encoded protein: CASSYGTTRTDTQYF.

The CDR3 loop is CASSQVFAGNTEAFF. CDR3 nucleotide sequence: TGCGCCAGCAGCCAAGTATTCGCGGGGAACACTGAAGCTTTCTTT. The chain carries TRBV4-1 and TRBJ1-1, with D unresolved. Germline loops: CDR1 MGHRA, CDR2 YSYEKL. This CDR3 spans 15 amino acids. The germline V and J ends were trimmed by 1 base and 1 base, with 10 bases remaining between them.

The V and J genes are TRBV29-1 and TRBJ1-1, with D possibly TRBD1 on 5 matching bases. V was trimmed by 4 bases and J by 11 bases, leaving 17 bases between them. The germline V gene encodes CDR1 SQVTM and CDR2 ANQGSEA. The CDR3 totals 12 residues. The CDR3 sequence: CSVGQRLSEAFF. CDR3 DNA sequence: TGCAGCGTTGGACAGCGACTTAGTGAGGCTTTCTTT.

Only a few counts were recorded for this clone. The chain uses TRBV11-2 and TRBJ2-7; D may be TRBD2 (6 bases). The CDR3 loop spans 17 amino acids. V shed 3 bases and J shed 7 bases, with 25 bases lying between them. CDR1 and CDR2 from the germline V gene are SGHAT and FQNNGV. The chain's CDR3 is CASSFQRPGLLNGEQYF. As DNA, the CDR3 is TGTGCCAGCAGCTTCCAACGTCCGGGACTCCTTAATGGTGAGCAGTACTTC.

J is TRBJ1-2 and V is TRBV6-5; D gene uncertain. From germline, CDR1 is MNHEY and CDR2 SVGAGI. V was pared by 6 bases and J by 4 bases, with 18 bases between. The CDR3 sequence is 15 residues long. In DNA form, the CDR3 reads TGTGCCAGCAGCCCCGGGTCCCTATCAGTCTATGGCTACACCTTC. Encoded protein: CASSPGSLSVYGYTF.

This clone occurred once. The chain links TRBV2 to TRBJ2-3, with no clear D. V was cut by 3 bases and J by 0 bases, with 10 bases left in between. The germline V gene encodes CDR1 SNHLY and CDR2 FYNNEI. The CDR3 has 15 amino acids. The CDR3 region is CASSDSAPSTDTQYF. The CDR3 region has the DNA TGTGCCAGCAGTGACAGCGCGCCTAGCACAGATACGCAGTATTTT.

The genes are TRBV29-1 and TRBJ2-5; D remains ambiguous. The germline V gene encodes CDR1 SQVTM and CDR2 ANQGSEA. The CDR3 is made up of 11 amino acids. V lost 6 bases, J lost 4 bases, and 9 bases lay in between. CDR3 sequence: CSVSPGETQYF. CDR3 sequence (DNA): TGCAGCGTCTCGCCAGGAGAGACCCAGTACTTC.

A few counts support this clone. This chain uses TRBV10-2 with TRBJ2-1, with D perhaps TRBD1 or TRBD2 (5 bases each). The CDR3 loop spans 14 amino acids. Germline values: CDR1 WSHSY, CDR2 SAAADI. Trimming removed 8 bases from V and 4 bases from J, with 15 bases in between. The CDR3, as DNA: TGCGCCAGCCTAACCGGGACGGAATACAATGAGCAGTTCTTC. Translation: CASLTGTEYNEQFF.

The chain is built from TRBV7-2 and TRBJ2-3; D is unresolved. This CDR3 is 11 amino acids long. Germline V gives CDR1 SGHTA, CDR2 FQGNSA. V was shortened by 6 bases and J by 7 bases, with 8 bases between the two germline ends. DNA for the CDR3: TGTGCCAGCAGATTACAGTATACGCAGTATTTT. Protein sequence: CASRLQYTQYF.

This clone was found a few times. This chain links TRBV5-6 with TRBJ2-4; D is perhaps TRBD1 or TRBD2 (5 bases each). The CDR3 is made up of 13 amino acids. In germline, CDR1 is SGHDT, CDR2 YYEEEE. V was cut by 4 bases and J by 12 bases, with 17 bases left in between. CDR3 sequence reads: CASSPPGPHPQYF. The CDR3 coding sequence is TGTGCCAGCAGCCCGCCGGGACCCCATCCTCAGTACTTC.

This clone has just a few counts. The rearrangement joins TRBV13 to TRBJ2-1; D call uncertain. CDR1 and CDR2 (germline): PRHDT, FYEKMQ (reference sequence). This CDR3 is 14 amino acids long. With 8 bases removed from V and 6 bases from J, the gap between germline ends came to 17 bases. CDR3 protein: CASRMAGRRNEQFF. CDR3 DNA sequence: TGTGCCAGCCGCATGGCAGGTCGTCGCAATGAGCAGTTCTTC.

As to this clone: Likely a read error: the CDR3 ends without its conserved phenylalanine or tryptophan. The V gene is TRBV7-2, the J gene TRBJ1-5; D not certain. V dropped 5 bases and J dropped 6 bases, with 11 bases sitting between them. The CDR3 loop spans 13 amino acids. Germline V gene sequence: CDR1 SGHTA, CDR2 FQGNSA. The CDR3 region is CASSPGVGQPQHL. The CDR3 nucleotides are TGTGCCAGCAGCCCTGGGGTGGGTCAGCCCCAGCATCTT.

This clone has only a few counts. The chain is built from TRBV5-1 and TRBJ2-2; 8 bases align to TRBD1. Germline CDR1 and CDR2: SGHRS and YFSETQ. The CDR3 sequence is 14 residues long. The ends lost 4 bases at V and 7 bases at J; junction bases unmatched: 6. Here the CDR3 reads CASSADRENGELFF. DNA of the CDR3: TGCGCCAGCAGCGCGGACAGGGAAAACGGGGAGCTGTTTTTT.

J is TRBJ2-5 and V is TRBV30; D remains unclear. Germline CDR1 and CDR2: GTSNPN and SVGIG (reference sequence). The CDR3 has 13 residues. V was clipped by 1 base and J by 4 bases, with 10 bases between them. The CDR3 reads CAWSALPGETQYF. In DNA form, the CDR3 reads TGTGCCTGGAGTGCCCTACCCGGAGAGACCCAGTACTTC.

V gene TRBV29-1 combines with J gene TRBJ1-1; tentative D call: TRBD1 (5 bases). This CDR3 is 14 amino acids long. V lost 4 bases to trimming and J lost 0 bases, with 12 bases between them. Germline CDR1 is SQVTM and CDR2 is ANQGSEA. Here the CDR3 reads CSVAVQGMNTEAFF. The CDR3 nucleotides read TGCAGCGTTGCCGTTCAGGGCATGAACACTGAAGCTTTCTTT.

This sequence joins TRBV4-1 and TRBJ2-1, with 9 bases lining up with TRBD2. The V gene's germline CDR1 is MGHRA and CDR2 YSYEKL. The V segment lost 4 bases and the J segment 3 bases; nucleotides outside the gene matches: 10. The CDR3 runs to 17 residues. CDR3 in DNA: TGCGCCAGCAGCCTAAGAACGGCGGGGGGGGTCTACAATGAGCAGTTCTTC. It specifies CASSLRTAGGVYNEQFF.

Here the CDR3 reads CASSFPAVAGGNQETQYF. The CDR3 region has the DNA TGCGCCAGCAGCTTTCCTGCTGTAGCGGGGGGGAACCAAGAGACCCAGTACTTC. The gene calls are TRBV5-1 and TRBJ2-5; 11 bases map to TRBD2. Germline CDR1 and CDR2: SGHRS and YFSETQ. The CDR3 runs 18 residues. V dropped 2 bases and J dropped 0; count of bases not matched to a gene: 9.

This clone turned up a few times. V and J are TRBV7-7 and TRBJ1-3; D is unresolved. The CDR3 has 15 residues. Trimming pared 0 bases from V and 2 bases from J, leaving 8 bases between. Germline lookup yields CDR1 SSHAT and CDR2 FNYEAQ (reference sequence). The CDR3 here is CASSLARGAGNTIYF. CDR3 coding DNA: TGTGCCAGCAGCTTAGCGCGTGGAGCTGGAAACACCATATATTTT.

On this clone itself: The same CDR3 also results from other DNA sequences found in this sample. The chain carries TRBV29-1 and TRBJ2-3; D uncertain. Trimming cost V 4 bases and J 1 base, with 6 bases left between them. CDR3 length: 12 amino acids. Germline loops: CDR1 SQVTM, CDR2 ANQGSEA. The DNA for the CDR3 is TGCAGCGTTGGTCGGGGCACAGATACGCAGTATTTT. The encoded protein is CSVGRGTDTQYF.